This entry lists 21 T cell receptor beta chains sequenced from one sample in a study of T cell responses to AZD1222 COVID-19 vaccine. The method was immunoSEQ multiplex PCR; TCRdb's version includes in-frame clones alone and lacks a portion of them. This table holds more than 90,000 clones, roughly 87% found once. Here the sequenced sample was peripheral blood, taken on day 0 of AZD1222 vaccination. The receptors originated from an adult in good health.

The chain employs TRBV10-3 and TRBJ1-1; D remains unclear. Trimming removed 10 bases at V and 3 bases at J, with 21 bases between. From germline, CDR1 is ENHRY and CDR2 SYGVKD. The CDR3 totals 15 residues. The CDR3 sequence is CATTGKQYSYTEAFF. CDR3 sequence (DNA): TGTGCCACTACGGGCAAACAGTATTCGTACACTGAAGCTTTCTTT.

This chain joins TRBV10-1 and TRBJ1-5; D perhaps matches TRBD1 (6 bases). The germline V and J ends were trimmed by 4 bases and 2 bases, with 18 bases remaining between them. The CDR3 totals 17 residues. Germline V CDR1 and CDR2: WNHNN, SYGVQD (reference sequence). In DNA form, the CDR3 reads TGCGCCAGCAGTGTGGGGAGGGGGAGTCGGGGCAATCAGCCCCAGCATTTT. It codes for CASSVGRGSRGNQPQHF.

V and J are TRBV7-8 and TRBJ2-7; D unresolved. Trimming took 1 base from V and 9 from J, leaving 16 bases between them. This CDR3 spans 14 amino acids. The germline V gene has CDR1 SGHVS and CDR2 FQNEAQ. CDR3: CASSLERSTSRQYF. Written as DNA, the CDR3 is TGTGCCAGCAGCTTAGAACGGTCCACAAGTCGGCAGTACTTC.

The V gene is TRBV11-3, the J gene TRBJ1-5; D might be TRBD1 (6 bases). The CDR3 spans 14 residues. V lost 5 bases, J lost 6 bases, and 14 bases lay in between. Per germline, CDR1 SGHNT and CDR2 YENEEA. The DNA of the CDR3 is TGTGCCAGCAGCATCCACAGGGTAGGTCAGCCCCAGCATTTT. Translated: CASSIHRVGQPQHF.

A few counts support this clone. The CDR3 DNA reads as TGTGCCAGCAGCTCCCCCTCCAATCAGCCCCAGCATTTT. Translation: CASSSPSNQPQHF. The gene calls are TRBV7-2 and TRBJ1-5, with D hard to call. Trimming removed 4 bases at V and 3 bases at J, with 7 bases between. CDR3 length: 13 residues. Germline V CDR1 and CDR2: SGHTA, FQGNSA.

The chain joins TRBV5-1 to TRBJ1-2, with 8 nucleotides matching TRBD1. In germline, CDR1 is SGHRS, CDR2 YFSETQ. The V segment lost 4 bases and the J segment 4 bases; nucleotides outside the gene matches: 6. The length of the CDR3 is 14 residues. The CDR3 region has the DNA TGCGCCAGCAGCCTCGGACAGGGCGGCTATGGCTACACCTTC. Translation gives CASSLGQGGYGYTF.

The chain carries TRBV28 and TRBJ1-1; D perhaps matches TRBD1 (6 bases). The CDR3 has 18 residues. Germline V gene lookup returns CDR1 MDHEN and CDR2 SYDVKM. V was shortened by 5 bases and J by 1 base, with 23 bases between the two germline ends. CDR3 DNA: TGTGCCAGCAGTCCTACGGGCACTTTGGGGACAAAGAACACTGAAGCTTTCTTT. It codes for CASSPTGTLGTKNTEAFF.

This clone is a singleton in its sample. The rearrangement links TRBV3-1 (or the pseudogene TRBV3-2) to TRBJ1-5; the D is unclear. Germline CDR1 LGHDT, CDR2 YNNKEL (reference sequence). Trimming stripped 1 base from V and 0 bases from J, with 16 bases between. There are 18 residues in the CDR3. CDR3 amino acids: CASSQAGNGFYSNQPQHF. CDR3 in DNA: TGTGCCAGCAGCCAAGCCGGGAACGGATTTTATAGCAATCAGCCCCAGCATTTT.

This rearrangement joins TRBV2 to TRBJ2-3, with D perhaps matching TRBD2 (5 bases). CDR1 and CDR2 (germline): SNHLY, FYNNEI. Trimming stripped 7 bases from V and 3 bases from J, with 17 bases between. The CDR3 length is 15 residues. The CDR3 coding sequence is TGTGCCAGCACTCAAGGACTGGTTTTTACAGATACGCAGTATTTT. It specifies CASTQGLVFTDTQYF.

The chain recombines TRBV6-5 with TRBJ2-1; possible D gene TRBD2, 6 bases. Trimming removed 3 bases at V and 5 bases at J, with 11 bases between. Germline V gene sequence: CDR1 MNHEY, CDR2 SVGAGI. The CDR3 runs 14 residues. The CDR3 reads CASSYLRENNEQFF. CDR3 in DNA: TGTGCCAGCAGTTATCTACGGGAGAACAATGAGCAGTTCTTC.

The chain uses TRBV29-1 and TRBJ1-1; D might be TRBD1 (6 bases). Germline CDR1 is SQVTM and CDR2 is ANQGSEA. There are 13 residues in the CDR3. Trimming cost V 7 bases and J 2 bases, with 14 bases left between them. The CDR3 loop reads CSGLGQINTEAFF. The CDR3 DNA sequence: TGCAGCGGACTTGGACAGATAAACACTGAAGCTTTCTTT.

This clone has only a few counts. The chain combines TRBV7-3 with TRBJ2-2; tentatively, D is TRBD1 or TRBD2 (5 bases each). V lost 4 bases and J lost 3, with 9 bases in between. Germline CDR1 SGHTA, CDR2 FQGTGA. There are 14 residues in the CDR3. Here the CDR3 DNA reads TGTGCCAGCAGCTCACGAGGGGACACCGGGGAGCTGTTTTTT. Residues: CASSSRGDTGELFF.

This rearrangement joins TRBV28 to TRBJ1-2, with a weak D call TRBD1 (5 bases). The CDR3 is 15 amino acids. Per the germline V gene, CDR1 is MDHEN and CDR2 is SYDVKM. Trimming left V 2 bases short and J 8 bases short, with 18 bases between. The CDR3 region is CASSLTRGTEQGYTF. The CDR3 region has the DNA TGTGCCAGCAGTTTAACGCGGGGGACCGAGCAGGGCTACACCTTC.

J is TRBJ1-5 and V is TRBV27; 8 bases fit TRBD1. After removal of 5 bases from V and 1 base from J, the junction contained 4 bases not matched to a gene. The CDR3 length is 15 residues. CDR1 and CDR2 from the germline V gene are MNHEY and SMNVEV (reference sequence). As DNA, the CDR3 is TGTGCCAGCAGTCAGGACAGGGCAAGCAATCAGCCCCAGCATTTT. Encoded protein: CASSQDRASNQPQHF.

The V and J genes are TRBV6-5 and TRBJ2-2, with 8 bases aligning to TRBD1. Trimming at V came to 5 bases and at J to 3 bases, leaving 5 bases not matched to a gene. Germline CDR1 and CDR2: MNHEY and SVGAGI. The length of the CDR3 is 15 residues. In nucleotides, the CDR3 is TGTGCCAGCAGTCCGGACAGGGTAGACACCGGGGAGCTGTTTTTT. It codes for CASSPDRVDTGELFF.

The J gene is TRBJ1-1, the V gene TRBV28; D is undetermined. The CDR3 is 13 residues long. The V gene's germline CDR1 is MDHEN and CDR2 SYDVKM. V lost 3 bases, J lost 1 base, and 6 bases lay in between. CDR3 sequence reads: CASSLNKNTEAFF. The CDR3, as DNA: TGTGCCAGCAGTTTGAATAAGAACACTGAAGCTTTCTTT. Variable domain in full (rest from reference TRBV28 and TRBJ1-1): DVKVTQSSRYLVKRTGEKVFLECVQDMDHENMFWYRQDPGLGLRLIYFSYDVKMKEKGDIPEGYSVSREKKERFSLILESASTNQTSMYLCASSLNKNTEAFFGQGTRLTVV.

The chain employs TRBV6-5 and TRBJ1-4, with D unresolved. CDR1 and CDR2 (germline): MNHEY, SVGAGI. CDR3 size: 13 residues. V lost 7 bases and J lost 8, with 14 bases in between. In DNA, the CDR3 is TGTGCCAGCACCCCGGCAGGCCTCGAAAAACTGTTTTTT. Protein sequence: CASTPAGLEKLFF.

The CDR3 spells CASLSESPPRDTEAFF. The CDR3 DNA reads as TGTGCCAGCTTATCAGAGTCGCCTCCGAGGGACACTGAAGCTTTCTTT. The chain employs TRBV2 and TRBJ1-1; D ambiguous. Trimming removed 8 bases at V and 3 bases at J, with 22 bases between. This CDR3 spans 16 amino acids. The germline V gene encodes CDR1 SNHLY and CDR2 FYNNEI.

The chain couples TRBV6-5 to TRBJ2-2; D is unresolved. Trimming cost V 8 bases and J 7 bases, with 11 bases left between them. This CDR3 is 12 amino acids long. From germline, CDR1 is MNHEY and CDR2 SVGAGI. The CDR3 reads CASAPTGGELFF. The CDR3 nucleotides read TGTGCCAGCGCCCCAACTGGCGGGGAGCTGTTTTTT.

V is TRBV6-5 and J is TRBJ2-1; perhaps TRBD1 as D (5 bases). Trimming took off 5 bases at V and 6 bases at J, with 14 bases between the two ends. The germline V gene encodes CDR1 MNHEY and CDR2 SVGAGI. The length of the CDR3 is 14 residues. In DNA form, the CDR3 reads TGTGCCAGCAGTCCGGACACTTGGGGCAATGAGCAGTTCTTC. The encoded protein is CASSPDTWGNEQFF.

J is TRBJ1-3 and V is TRBV7-9, with TRBD1 matching 11 bases. With 5 bases clipped from V and 8 bases from J, the junction kept 5 bases outside the gene matches. Germline loops: CDR1 SEHNR, CDR2 FQNEAQ (reference sequence). The CDR3 has 14 residues. The CDR3 nucleotides read TGTGCCAGCAGCACCGGACAGGGGGCAGACACCATATATTTT. Its protein product is CASSTGQGADTIYF.